This TCR beta chain was observed in a study of blood T cell repertoires in COVID-19. At the level of the study: Italy, Spain and the United States were the sources of the convalescent and acute COVID-19 samples.

Authors' methods: Amplification with reference gene primers provided the estimates of nucleated cell counts. The method was immunoSEQ multiplex PCR; TCRdb's version includes in-frame clones alone and lacks a portion of them. The DNA was the basis for D and trimming; V, J and clone size are from that table. Among approximately 260,000 clones listed, less than 90% were seen once. Sequencing was carried out using peripheral blood. The sequence was collected from a man between 60 and 75 years old who had recovered from COVID-19.

The CDR3 bases are TGTGCCAGCAGAGATTTAGGGGGGGCCTACAATGAGCAGTTCTTC. Translated, it gives CASRDLGGAYNEQFF. V and J are TRBV2 and TRBJ2-1, with TRBD2 as a possible D gene (7 bases). The CDR3 runs 15 residues. V was pared by 6 bases and J by 2 bases, with 14 bases between. Germline V gives CDR1 SNHLY, CDR2 FYNNEI.